A single sample gave rise to the 5 T cell receptor beta chains below, sequenced in a study of CD8 T cells in ankylosing spondylitis. TCRdb ran MiXCR on the 5' RACE reads and lists one entry per CDR3 protein. The sample records under 300,000 distinct CDR3 sequences, 8.6% being singletons. The specimen sequenced was blood, either unsorted or a sorted T cell fraction (not recorded which). The origin of the receptors is a male donor with ankylosing spondylitis or in good health (not recorded which).

This clonotype was detected ten times or more. The chain employs TRBV24-1 and TRBJ2-5; TRBD1 agrees at 9 bases. Germline trimming cut 9 bases from V and 5 bases from J; bases unmatched to any gene: 9. The germline V gene encodes CDR1 KGHDR and CDR2 SFDVKD. The CDR3 is 14 amino acids. For the CDR3, the DNA is TGTGCCACCGGACAGGGGCACTTGGGGGAGACCCAGTACTTC. This encodes CATGQGHLGETQYF.

The chain is built from TRBV7-2 and TRBJ1-3, with D hard to call. The CDR3 contains 14 residues. Germline CDR1 and CDR2: SGHTA and FQGNSA. V gave up 1 base and J gave up 2 bases, with 6 bases separating them. In DNA form, the CDR3 reads TGTGCCAGCAGCTTAGTCCAAGCTGGAAACACCATATATTTT. Amino acid sequence: CASSLVQAGNTIYF.

The table lists this clonotype with many counts. V usage is TRBV7-9 and J usage is TRBJ2-3; no reliable D call. Trimming shortened V by 5 bases and J by 7 bases, and 10 bases separated the two germline ends. This CDR3 is built from 12 residues. Germline V gives CDR1 SEHNR, CDR2 FQNEAQ (reference sequence). The CDR3 DNA reads as TGTGCCAGCAGCCGTCCACGGAATACGCAGTATTTT. This sequence encodes CASSRPRNTQYF.

With regard to this clonotype: A read error may be the cause here, since a much bigger clone is one base away. The V and J genes are TRBV20-1 and TRBJ2-4; TRBD1 matches at 10 bases. The ends lost 2 bases at V and 8 bases at J; junction bases unmatched: 9. The germline gives CDR1 DFQATT, CDR2 SNEGSKA (reference sequence). The CDR3 sequence is 15 residues long. CDR3 nucleotides: TGCAGTGCTAGACCGGGACAGGGGACAGGCGACATTCAGTACTTC. Encoded protein: CSARPGQGTGDIQYF.

This clonotype has a count of ten or more. The rearrangement links TRBV11-2 to TRBJ2-3; 9 positions agree with TRBD2. This CDR3 is built from 18 residues. Germline assignment: CDR1 SGHAT and CDR2 FQNNGV. V lost 0 bases, J lost 0 bases, and 7 bases stayed unmatched. The DNA of the CDR3 is TGTGCCAGCAGCTTAGAGGCGGGAGGGCCCAGCAGCACAGATACGCAGTATTTT. Its protein is CASSLEAGGPSSTDTQYF.